Reported below is one TCR beta chain. With V trimmed by 4 bases and J by 2 bases, 7 bases remained unmatched. Germline lookup yields CDR1 MNHEY and CDR2 SVGAGI. The CDR3 contains 15 residues. The sample belongs to a study of blood T cell repertoires in COVID-19. Background on the study: Spain, Italy and the United States supplied samples that represented acute and convalescent COVID-19. Sources were T cells, B-cell-depleted T cells, or PBMCs; the material itself was cDNA or gDNA.

Authors' methods: Using reference gene primer amplification, nucleated cell counts were estimated. Produced via immunoSEQ multiplex PCR; TCRdb's table is partial and in-frame only. V and J calls and clone size come straight from that table; D and trimming were deduced from the DNA. The sample shows approximately 37,000 clones, 80% to 90% of them seen only once. Input material: peripheral blood. This chain uses TRBV6-5 with TRBJ1-2, with TRBD1 matching 7 bases. The clonotype originates from an elderly man with active COVID-19. The CDR3 loop is CASSSEQGTNYGYTF. The CDR3 DNA follows: TGTGCCAGCAGTTCAGAACAGGGGACCAACTATGGCTACACCTTC.